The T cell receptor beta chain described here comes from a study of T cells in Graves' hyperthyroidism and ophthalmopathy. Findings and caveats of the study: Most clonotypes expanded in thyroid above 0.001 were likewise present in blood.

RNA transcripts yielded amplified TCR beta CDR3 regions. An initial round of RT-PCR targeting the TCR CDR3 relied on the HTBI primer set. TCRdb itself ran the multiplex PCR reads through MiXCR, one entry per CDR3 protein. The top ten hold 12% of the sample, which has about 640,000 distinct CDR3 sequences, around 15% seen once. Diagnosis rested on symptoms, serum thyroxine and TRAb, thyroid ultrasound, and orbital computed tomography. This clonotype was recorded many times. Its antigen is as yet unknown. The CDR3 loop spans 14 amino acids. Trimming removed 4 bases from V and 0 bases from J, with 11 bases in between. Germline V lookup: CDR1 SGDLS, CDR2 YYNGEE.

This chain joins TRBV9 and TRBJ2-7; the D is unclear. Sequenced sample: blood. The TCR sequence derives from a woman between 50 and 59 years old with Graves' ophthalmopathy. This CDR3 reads CASSTQLSSYEQYF. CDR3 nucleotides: TGTGCCAGCAGCACCCAACTGAGCTCCTACGAGCAGTACTTC.